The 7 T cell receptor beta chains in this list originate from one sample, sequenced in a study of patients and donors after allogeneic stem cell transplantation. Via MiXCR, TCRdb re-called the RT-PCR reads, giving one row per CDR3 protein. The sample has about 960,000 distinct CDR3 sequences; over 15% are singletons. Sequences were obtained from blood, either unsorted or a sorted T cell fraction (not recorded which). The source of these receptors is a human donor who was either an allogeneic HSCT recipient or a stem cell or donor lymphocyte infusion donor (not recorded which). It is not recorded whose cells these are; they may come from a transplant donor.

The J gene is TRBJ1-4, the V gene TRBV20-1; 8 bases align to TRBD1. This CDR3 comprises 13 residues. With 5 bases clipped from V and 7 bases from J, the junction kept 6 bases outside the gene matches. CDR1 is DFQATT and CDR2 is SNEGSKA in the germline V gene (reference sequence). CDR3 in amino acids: CSASDRVSEKLFF. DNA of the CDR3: TGCAGTGCTTCGGACAGGGTCTCTGAAAAACTGTTTTTT.

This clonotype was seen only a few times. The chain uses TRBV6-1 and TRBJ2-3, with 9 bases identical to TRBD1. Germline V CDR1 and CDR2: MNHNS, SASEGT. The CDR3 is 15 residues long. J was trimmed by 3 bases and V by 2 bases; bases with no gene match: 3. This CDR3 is CASSEPQGATDTQYF. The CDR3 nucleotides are TGTGCCAGCAGTGAACCACAGGGGGCAACAGATACGCAGTATTTT.

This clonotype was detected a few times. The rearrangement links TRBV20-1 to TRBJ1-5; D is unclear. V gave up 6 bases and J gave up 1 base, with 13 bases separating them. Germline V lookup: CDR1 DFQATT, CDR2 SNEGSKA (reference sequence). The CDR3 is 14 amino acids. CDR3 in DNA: TGCAGTGCGGCCGGGAGAAAAAGCAATCAGCCCCAGCATTTT. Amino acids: CSAAGRKSNQPQHF.

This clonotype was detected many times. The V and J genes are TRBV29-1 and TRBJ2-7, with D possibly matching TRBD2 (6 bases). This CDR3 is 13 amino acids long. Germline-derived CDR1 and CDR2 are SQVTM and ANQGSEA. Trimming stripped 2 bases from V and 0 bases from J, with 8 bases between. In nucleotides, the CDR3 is TGCAGCGTTGAAATAGCGGTCTCCTACGAGCAGTACTTC. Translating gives CSVEIAVSYEQYF.

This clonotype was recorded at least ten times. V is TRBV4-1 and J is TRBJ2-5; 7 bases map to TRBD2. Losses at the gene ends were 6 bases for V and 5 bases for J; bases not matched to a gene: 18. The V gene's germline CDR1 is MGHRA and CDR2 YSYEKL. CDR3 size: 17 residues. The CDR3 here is CASSPIGRGEGRETQYF. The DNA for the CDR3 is TGCGCCAGCAGTCCAATTGGGCGCGGGGAGGGCCGCGAGACCCAGTACTTC.

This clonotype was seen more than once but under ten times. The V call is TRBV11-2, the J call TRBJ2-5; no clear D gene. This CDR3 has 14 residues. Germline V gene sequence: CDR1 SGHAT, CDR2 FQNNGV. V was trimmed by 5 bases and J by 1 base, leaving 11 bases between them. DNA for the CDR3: TGTGCCAGCAGCCTCCCCCTGGGCCAAGAGACCCAGTACTTC. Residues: CASSLPLGQETQYF.

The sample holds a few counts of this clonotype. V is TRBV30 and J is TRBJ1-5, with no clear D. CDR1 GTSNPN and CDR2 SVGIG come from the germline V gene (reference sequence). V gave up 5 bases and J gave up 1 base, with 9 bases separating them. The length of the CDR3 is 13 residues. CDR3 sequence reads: CAWAGGSNQPQHF. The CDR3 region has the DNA TGTGCCTGGGCAGGAGGCAGCAATCAGCCCCAGCATTTT.